The 9 T cell receptor beta chains below come from one sample, sequenced in a study of graft-versus-host responses after intestinal transplantation. Irradiated, violet-dye-labeled stimulators (around 200,000) were plated alongside around 200,000 CFSE-labeled responders. Produced via immunoSEQ multiplex PCR; TCRdb's table is partial and in-frame only. The sample shows roughly 16,000 clones, 30% to 40% of them seen only once. This specimen was alloreactive CD8+ T cells from a mixed lymphocyte reaction culture, taken before intestinal transplant. Sample subset: CFSE-low proliferating T cells sorted from roughly six-day pre-transplant mixed lymphocyte reaction (GvH or HvG direction). These TCRs come from a human patient who received an intestinal transplant.

The chain carries TRBV5-1 and TRBJ1-1; the D is unclear. The CDR3 covers 12 residues. Trimming left V 1 base short and J 3 bases short, with 4 bases between. Per the germline V gene, CDR1 is SGHRS and CDR2 is YFSETQ. CDR3 bases: TGCGCCAGCAGCTTGACGGACACTGAAGCTTTCTTT. Its translation: CASSLTDTEAFF.

The chain joins TRBV7-7 to TRBJ1-1; D is undetermined. The V end lost 4 bases, the J end lost 7 bases, and 13 bases lay between the germline ends. From germline, CDR1 is SSHAT and CDR2 FNYEAQ (reference sequence). The CDR3 contains 13 residues. CDR3 DNA sequence: TGTGCCAGCAGCTACCTGTGGGGTGGTGAAGCTTTCTTT. It specifies CASSYLWGGEAFF.

This clone has more than one count but fewer than ten. The J gene is TRBJ2-7, the V gene TRBV6-5; D is perhaps TRBD2 (6 bases). This CDR3 has 13 amino acids. Per the germline V gene, CDR1 is MNHEY and CDR2 is SVGAGI. V lost 10 bases to trimming and J lost 0 bases, with 13 bases between them. CDR3 region: CATTGGNSYEQYF. Here the CDR3 DNA reads TGTGCCACCACCGGAGGGAACTCCTACGAGCAGTACTTC.

The chain couples TRBV19 to TRBJ2-7; weak D call: TRBD2 (6 bases). V gave up 8 bases and J gave up 2 bases, with 16 bases separating them. The CDR3 is made up of 14 amino acids. From germline, CDR1 is LNHDA and CDR2 SQIVND (reference sequence). CDR3 loop: CASGPGEGTYEQYF. In nucleotides, the CDR3 is TGTGCCAGTGGCCCGGGGGAAGGAACCTACGAGCAGTACTTC.

This clone turned up a few times. V usage is TRBV6-1 and J usage is TRBJ1-2; tentatively, D is TRBD1 (5 bases). V was cut by 3 bases and J by 8 bases, with 22 bases left in between. Germline CDR1 reads MNHNS; CDR2 reads SASEGT. The CDR3 totals 16 residues. CDR3 nucleotide sequence: TGTGCCAGCAGTGATAGGGCGTTTCGTGGGGCGCGAGGCTACACCTTC. Translated: CASSDRAFRGARGYTF.

With respect to this clone: Within the sample, other DNA sequences also encode this same CDR3. The gene calls are TRBV19 and TRBJ1-2, with D perhaps matching TRBD1 (6 bases). CDR1 is LNHDA, CDR2 SQIVND, per germline (reference sequence). The CDR3 has 14 residues. Trimming left V 9 bases short and J 7 bases short, with 21 bases between. CDR3 DNA sequence: TGTGCCAGCAGAAGGGCGGCGGGGGCGGGTGGCTACACCTTC. It codes for CASRRAAGAGGYTF.

This clone was picked up a small number of times. V usage is TRBV7-8 and J usage is TRBJ1-5; D might be TRBD1 (5 bases). Germline loops: CDR1 SGHVS, CDR2 FQNEAQ. This CDR3 is 17 amino acids long. Deletions cut 3 bases from V and 7 bases from J, with 22 bases between. CDR3 DNA: TGTGCCAGCAGCTTGAGGTTCTGGGGCCCGTCAGGACAGCCCCAGCATTTT. It translates to CASSLRFWGPSGQPQHF. The whole variable domain, filled in from reference TRBV7-8 and TRBJ1-5, reads GAGVSQSPRYKVAKRGQDVALRCDPISGHVSLFWYQQALGQGPEFLTYFQNEAQLDKSGLPSDRFFAERPEGSVSTLKIQRTQQEDSAVYLCASSLRFWGPSGQPQHFGDGTRLSIL.

This clone is medium-sized. The gene calls are TRBV10-3 and TRBJ2-7, with TRBD2 matching over 8 bases. Germline lookup yields CDR1 ENHRY and CDR2 SYGVKD. V shed 7 bases, J shed 3 bases, and the junction held 5 bases outside the gene matches. CDR3 length: 13 amino acids. CDR3: CAIKAGDRYEQYF. CDR3 sequence (DNA): TGTGCCATCAAAGCGGGAGATCGCTACGAGCAGTACTTC.

This clone turned up a few times. The chain couples TRBV9 to TRBJ1-5; 8 bases map to TRBD1. The V and J ends lost 4 bases and 4 bases, in that order; junction bases with no gene match: 7. CDR1 is SGDLS, CDR2 YYNGEE, per germline. The CDR3 has 15 amino acids. CDR3 nucleotide sequence: TGTGCCAGCAGCCCGGGGGACAGGCCGAATCAGCCCCAGCATTTT. This encodes CASSPGDRPNQPQHF.